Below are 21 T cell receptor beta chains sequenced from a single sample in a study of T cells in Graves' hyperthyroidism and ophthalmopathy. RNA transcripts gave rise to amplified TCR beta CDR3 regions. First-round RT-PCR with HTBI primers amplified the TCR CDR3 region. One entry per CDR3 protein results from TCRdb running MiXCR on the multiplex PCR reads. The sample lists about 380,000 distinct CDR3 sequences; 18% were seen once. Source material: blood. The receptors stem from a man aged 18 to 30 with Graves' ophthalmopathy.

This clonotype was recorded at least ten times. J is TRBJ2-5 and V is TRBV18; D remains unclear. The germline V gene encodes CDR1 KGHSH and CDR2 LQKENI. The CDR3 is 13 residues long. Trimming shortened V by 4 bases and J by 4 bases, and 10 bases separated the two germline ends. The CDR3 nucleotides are TGTGCCAGCTCACGGGAACCCGGAGAGACCCAGTACTTC. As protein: CASSREPGETQYF.

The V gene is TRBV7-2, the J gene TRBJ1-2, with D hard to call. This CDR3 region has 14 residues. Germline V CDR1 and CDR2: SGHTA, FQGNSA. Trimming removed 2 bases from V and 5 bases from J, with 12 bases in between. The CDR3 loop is CASSLTADLYGYTF. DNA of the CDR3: TGTGCCAGCAGCTTAACGGCAGATTTATATGGCTACACCTTC. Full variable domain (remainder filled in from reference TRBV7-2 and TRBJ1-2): GAGVSQSPSNKVTEKGKDVELRCDPISGHTALYWYRQSLGQGLEFLIYFQGNSAPDKSGLPSDRFSAERTGGSVSTLTIQRTQQEDSAVYLCASSLTADLYGYTFGSGTRLTVV.

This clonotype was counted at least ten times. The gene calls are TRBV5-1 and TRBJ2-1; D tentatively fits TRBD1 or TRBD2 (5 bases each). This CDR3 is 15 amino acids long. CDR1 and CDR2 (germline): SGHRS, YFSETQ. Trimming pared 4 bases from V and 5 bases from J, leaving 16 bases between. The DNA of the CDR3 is TGCGCCAGCAGCCAAGGGACCTATCAAGACAATGAGCAGTTCTTC. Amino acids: CASSQGTYQDNEQFF.

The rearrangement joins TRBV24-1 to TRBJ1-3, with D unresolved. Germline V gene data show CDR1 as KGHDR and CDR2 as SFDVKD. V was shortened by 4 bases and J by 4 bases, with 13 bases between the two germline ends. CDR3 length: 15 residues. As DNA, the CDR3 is TGTGCCACCAGTGAGGTGTCGGCAAAGGGAAACACCATATATTTT. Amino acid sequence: CATSEVSAKGNTIYF.

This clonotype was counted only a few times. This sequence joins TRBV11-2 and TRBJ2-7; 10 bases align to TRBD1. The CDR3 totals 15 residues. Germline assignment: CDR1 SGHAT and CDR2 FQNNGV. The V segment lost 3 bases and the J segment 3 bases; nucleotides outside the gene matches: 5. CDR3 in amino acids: CASSFGTGVYYEQYF. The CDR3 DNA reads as TGTGCCAGCAGCTTTGGGACAGGGGTTTACTACGAGCAGTACTTC.

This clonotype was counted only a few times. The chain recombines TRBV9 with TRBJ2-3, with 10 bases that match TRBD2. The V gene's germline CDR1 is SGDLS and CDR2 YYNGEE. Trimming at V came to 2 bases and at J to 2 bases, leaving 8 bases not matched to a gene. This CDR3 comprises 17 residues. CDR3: CASSVSGGAGYTDTQYF. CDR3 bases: TGTGCCAGCAGCGTCAGCGGGGGGGCGGGATACACAGATACGCAGTATTTT.

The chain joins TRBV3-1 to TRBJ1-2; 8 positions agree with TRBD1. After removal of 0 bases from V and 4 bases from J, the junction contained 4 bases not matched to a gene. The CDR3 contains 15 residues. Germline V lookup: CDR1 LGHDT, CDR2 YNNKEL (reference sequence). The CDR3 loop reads CASSQEGTGLYGYTF. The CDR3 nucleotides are TGTGCCAGCAGCCAAGAGGGGACAGGCCTCTATGGCTACACCTTC.

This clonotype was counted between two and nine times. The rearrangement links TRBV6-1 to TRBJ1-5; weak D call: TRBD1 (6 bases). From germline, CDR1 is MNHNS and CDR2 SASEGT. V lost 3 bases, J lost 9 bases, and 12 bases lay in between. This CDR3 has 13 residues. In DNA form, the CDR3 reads TGTGCCAGCAGTGAGGGGGGCCCCAGGCCCCAGCATTTT. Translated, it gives CASSEGGPRPQHF.

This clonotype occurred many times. The chain's CDR3 is CASDDIWGGQPQHF. CDR3 DNA: TGTGCCAGCGATGATATTTGGGGTGGTCAGCCCCAGCATTTT. The J gene is TRBJ1-5, the V gene TRBV6-1; no clear D gene. The germline gives CDR1 MNHNS, CDR2 SASEGT. The CDR3 covers 14 residues. The germline V and J ends were trimmed by 8 bases and 6 bases, with 17 bases remaining between them.

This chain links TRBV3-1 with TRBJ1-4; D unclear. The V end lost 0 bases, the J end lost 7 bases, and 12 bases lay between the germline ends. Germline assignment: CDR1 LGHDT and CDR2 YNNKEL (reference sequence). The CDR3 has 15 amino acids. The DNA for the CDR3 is TGTGCCAGCAGCCAAGAGGCGGGCCTGGGTGAAAAACTGTTTTTT. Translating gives CASSQEAGLGEKLFF.

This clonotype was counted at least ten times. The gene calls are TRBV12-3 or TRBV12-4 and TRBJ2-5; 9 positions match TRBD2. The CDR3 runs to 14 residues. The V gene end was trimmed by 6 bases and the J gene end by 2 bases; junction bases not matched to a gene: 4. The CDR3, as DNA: TGTGCCAGCAGGTGGCTAGCGGGACAAGAGACCCAGTACTTC. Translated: CASRWLAGQETQYF.

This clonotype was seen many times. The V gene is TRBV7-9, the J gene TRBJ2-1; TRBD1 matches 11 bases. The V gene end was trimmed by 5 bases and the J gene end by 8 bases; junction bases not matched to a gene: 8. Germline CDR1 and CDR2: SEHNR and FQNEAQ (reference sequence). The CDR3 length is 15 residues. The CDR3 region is CASSHRDRGSDEQFF. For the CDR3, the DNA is TGTGCCAGCAGCCACCGGGACAGGGGGTCCGATGAGCAGTTCTTC.

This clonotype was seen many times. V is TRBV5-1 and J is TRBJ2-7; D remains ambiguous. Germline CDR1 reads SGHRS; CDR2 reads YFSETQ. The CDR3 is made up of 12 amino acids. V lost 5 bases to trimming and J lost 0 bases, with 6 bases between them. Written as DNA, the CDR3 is TGCGCCAGCAGGTTGAACTCCTACGAGCAGTACTTC. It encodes CASRLNSYEQYF.

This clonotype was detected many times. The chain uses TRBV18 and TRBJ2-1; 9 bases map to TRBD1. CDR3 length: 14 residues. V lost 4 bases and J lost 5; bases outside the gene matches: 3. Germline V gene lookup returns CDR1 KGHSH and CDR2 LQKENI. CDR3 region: CASSQWTGDNEQFF. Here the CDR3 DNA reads TGTGCCAGCTCACAATGGACAGGGGACAATGAGCAGTTCTTC.

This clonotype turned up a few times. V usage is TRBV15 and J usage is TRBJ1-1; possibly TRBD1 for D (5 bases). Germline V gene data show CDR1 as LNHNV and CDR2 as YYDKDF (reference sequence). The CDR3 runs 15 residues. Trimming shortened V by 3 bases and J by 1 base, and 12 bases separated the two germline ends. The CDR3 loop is CATSRADTGNTEAFF. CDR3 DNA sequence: TGTGCCACCAGCAGGGCTGATACAGGGAACACTGAAGCTTTCTTT.

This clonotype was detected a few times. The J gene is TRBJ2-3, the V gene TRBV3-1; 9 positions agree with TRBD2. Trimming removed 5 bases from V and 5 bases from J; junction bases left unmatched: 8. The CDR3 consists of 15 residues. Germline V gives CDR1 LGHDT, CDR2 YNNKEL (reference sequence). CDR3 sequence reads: CASSERRGGGDTQYF. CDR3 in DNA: TGTGCCAGCAGCGAACGGCGGGGGGGCGGAGATACGCAGTATTTT.

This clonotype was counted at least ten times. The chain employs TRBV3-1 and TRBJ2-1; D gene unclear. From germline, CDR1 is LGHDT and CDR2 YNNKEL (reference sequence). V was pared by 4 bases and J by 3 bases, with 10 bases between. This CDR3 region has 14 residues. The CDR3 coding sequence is TGTGCCAGCAGCCTCACGGACGGCTACAATGAGCAGTTCTTC. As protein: CASSLTDGYNEQFF.

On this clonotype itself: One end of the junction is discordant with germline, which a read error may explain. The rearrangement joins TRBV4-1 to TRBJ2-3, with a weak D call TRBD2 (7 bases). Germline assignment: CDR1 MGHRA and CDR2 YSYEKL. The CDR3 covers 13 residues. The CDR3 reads CASGGAGTDTRYF. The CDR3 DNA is TGCGCCAGCGGGGGGGCAGGCACAGATACGCGGTATTTT.

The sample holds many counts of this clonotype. The CDR3 loop is CSALEDVANYGYTF. CDR3 DNA: TGCAGTGCTTTAGAGGACGTAGCTAACTATGGCTACACCTTC. The rearrangement uses TRBV20-1 and TRBJ1-2, with unresolved D. This CDR3 has 14 amino acids. Trimming removed 5 bases from V and 0 bases from J, with 13 bases in between. In germline, CDR1 is DFQATT, CDR2 SNEGSKA (reference sequence).

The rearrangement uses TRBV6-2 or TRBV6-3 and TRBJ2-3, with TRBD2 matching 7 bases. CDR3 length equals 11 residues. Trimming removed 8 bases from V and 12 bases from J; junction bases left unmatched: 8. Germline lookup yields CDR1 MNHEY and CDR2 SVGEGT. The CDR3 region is CASFGGTDQYF. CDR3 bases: TGTGCCAGCTTCGGGGGGACCGATCAGTATTTT.

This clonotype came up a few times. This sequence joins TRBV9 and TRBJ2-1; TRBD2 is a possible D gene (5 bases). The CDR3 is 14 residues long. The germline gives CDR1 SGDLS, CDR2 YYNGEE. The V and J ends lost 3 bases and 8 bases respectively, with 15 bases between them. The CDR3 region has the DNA TGTGCCAGCAGCGGGAGGAGCCTTGTGGATGAGCAGTTCTTC. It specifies CASSGRSLVDEQFF. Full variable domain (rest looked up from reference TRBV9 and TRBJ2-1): DSGVTQTPKHLITATGQRVTLRCSPRSGDLSVYWYQQSLDQGLQFLIQYYNGEERAKGNILERFSAQQFPDLHSELNLSSLELGDSALYFCASSGRSLVDEQFFGPGTRLTVL.